This TCR beta chain stems from a study of patients and donors after allogeneic stem cell transplantation. TCRdb re-derived calls from the RT-PCR reads in MiXCR, one entry per CDR3 protein. The sample includes around 160,000 distinct CDR3 sequences, approximately 30% of them seen just once. CDR3 size: 14 residues. V was pared by 5 bases and J by 7 bases, with 9 bases of the junction left unmatched. Germline V lookup: CDR1 MNHEY, CDR2 SVGAGI. This clonotype was seen more than once but under ten times. The J gene is TRBJ1-1, the V gene TRBV6-5; 8 nucleotides line up with TRBD1. This TCR was sampled from a human donor who was either an allogeneic HSCT recipient or a stem cell or donor lymphocyte infusion donor (not recorded which). It is not recorded whose cells these are; they may come from a transplant donor. Input material: blood, either unsorted or a sorted T cell fraction (not recorded which). CDR3 residues: CASSRDRWGYEAFF. The CDR3 coding sequence is TGTGCCAGCAGTAGGGACAGGTGGGGCTATGAAGCTTTCTTT.